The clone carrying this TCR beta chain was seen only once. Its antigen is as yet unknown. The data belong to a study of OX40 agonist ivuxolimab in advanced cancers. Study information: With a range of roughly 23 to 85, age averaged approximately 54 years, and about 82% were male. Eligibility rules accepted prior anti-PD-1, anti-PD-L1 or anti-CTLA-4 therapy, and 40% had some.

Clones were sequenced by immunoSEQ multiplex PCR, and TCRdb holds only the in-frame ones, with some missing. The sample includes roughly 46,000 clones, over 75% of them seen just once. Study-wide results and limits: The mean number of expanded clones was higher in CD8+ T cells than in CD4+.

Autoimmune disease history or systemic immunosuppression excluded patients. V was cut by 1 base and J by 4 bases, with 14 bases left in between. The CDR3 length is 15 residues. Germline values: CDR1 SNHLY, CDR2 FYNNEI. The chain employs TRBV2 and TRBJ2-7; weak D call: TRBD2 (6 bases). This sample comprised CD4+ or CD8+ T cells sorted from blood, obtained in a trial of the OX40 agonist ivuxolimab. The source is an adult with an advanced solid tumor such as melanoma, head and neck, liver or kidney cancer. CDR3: CASSEVQGGIYEQYF. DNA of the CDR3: TGTGCCAGCAGTGAAGTCCAGGGCGGGATATACGAGCAGTACTTC. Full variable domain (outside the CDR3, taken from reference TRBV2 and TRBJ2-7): EPEVTQTPSHQVTQMGQEVILRCVPISNHLYFYWYRQILGQKVEFLVSFYNNEISEKSEIFDDQFSVERPDGSNFTLKIRSTKLEDSAMYFCASSEVQGGIYEQYFGPGTRLTVT.